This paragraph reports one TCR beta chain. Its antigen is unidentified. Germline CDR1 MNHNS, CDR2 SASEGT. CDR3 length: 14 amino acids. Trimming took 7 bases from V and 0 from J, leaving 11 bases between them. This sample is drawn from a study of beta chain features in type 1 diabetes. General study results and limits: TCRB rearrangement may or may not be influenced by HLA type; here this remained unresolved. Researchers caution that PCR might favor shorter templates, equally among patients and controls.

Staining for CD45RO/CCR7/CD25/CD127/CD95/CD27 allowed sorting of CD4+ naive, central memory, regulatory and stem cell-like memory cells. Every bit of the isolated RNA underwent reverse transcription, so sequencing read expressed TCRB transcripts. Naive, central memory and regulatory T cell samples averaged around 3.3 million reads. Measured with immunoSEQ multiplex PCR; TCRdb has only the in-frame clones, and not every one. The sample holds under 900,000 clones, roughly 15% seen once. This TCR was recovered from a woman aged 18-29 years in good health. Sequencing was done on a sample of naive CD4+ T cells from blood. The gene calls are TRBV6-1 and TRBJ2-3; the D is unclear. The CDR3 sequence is CASNPGLSTDTQYF. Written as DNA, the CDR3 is TGTGCCAGCAACCCCGGCCTGAGCACAGATACGCAGTATTTT.